These T cell receptor beta chains were read from a single sample in a study of shared clonotypes between healthy human individuals. TCRdb's copy holds only in-frame clones and misses some; the assay was immunoSEQ multiplex PCR. Of some 2,100,000 clones in the sample, under 97% were seen once. Input material: naive CD4+ T cells sorted from blood. The receptor source for this set is a man younger than 30 in good health. CDR3s include the opening cysteine and the closing phenylalanine or tryptophan. D genes are given only for firm matches. Size is omitted from some rows. Given values are once, few, many or a class for expanded clones.

>-|-|TRBJ2-3|TRBV5-1
TGCGCCAGCAGCGGAACAGGATCCACAGATACGCAGTATTTT
CASSGTGSTDTQYF
>-|-|TRBJ2-3|TRBV10-2
TGCGCCACCAAGGTAGGAGCGGGCACAGATACGCAGTATTTT
CATKVGAGTDTQYF
>-|once|TRBJ2-1|TRBV5-1
TGCGCCAGCAGCTTGGCCTTACAGGGTAATGAGCAGTTCTTC
CASSLALQGNEQFF
>TRBD2|-|TRBJ2-3|TRBV19
TGTGCCAGTAGTCGGTCTAGCGGCACTAGCACAGATACGCAGTATTTT
CASSRSSGTSTDTQYF
>TRBD2|-|TRBJ2-7|TRBV10-3
TGTGCCATCAGTGATCGACTAGCGGAGGTTCACTACGAGCAGTACTTC
CAISDRLAEVHYEQYF
>-|-|TRBJ1-3|TRBV5-6
TGTGCCAGCAGCGGCCAATCTGGAAACACCATATATTTT
CASSGQSGNTIYF
>-|once|TRBJ2-7|TRBV6-6
TGTGCCAGCAGCTTCGGGACAAGATACGAGCAGTACTTC
CASSFGTRYEQYF
>TRBD2|-|TRBJ2-5|TRBV9
TGTGCCAGCAGCGTTGGAATAGCGGGGCCTCAAGAGACCCAGTACTTC
CASSVGIAGPQETQYF
>-|-|TRBJ2-3|TRBV19
TGTGCCAGTAGTATTTTAGGGGATACGCAGTATTTT
CASSILGDTQYF
>-|-|TRBJ2-7|TRBV5-8
TGTGCCAGCAGAGGGACGGGCAGCTCCTACGAGCAGTACTTC
CASRGTGSSYEQYF
>-|-|TRBJ2-4|TRBV9
TGTGCCAGCAGCCCCGGTCCAAGAGCCAAAAACATTCAGTACTTC
CASSPGPRAKNIQYF
>TRBD1|-|TRBJ2-1|TRBV15
TGTGCCACCAGTAAACAGGGGGCGCTGGATGAGCAGTTCTTC
CATSKQGALDEQFF
>-|-|TRBJ2-5|TRBV27
TGTGCCAGCAGTTTTACCCGAGGGGTGGGCAAAGAGACCCAGTACTTC
CASSFTRGVGKETQYF
>TRBD1|-|TRBJ1-3|TRBV19
TGTGCCAGTAGTCGACAGGGTTACTCTGGAAACACCATATATTTT
CASSRQGYSGNTIYF
>TRBD1|-|TRBJ2-7|TRBV6-5
TGTGCCAGCAGTTCTTCCGGGACAGGGGCTTGGGAGCAGTACTTC
CASSSSGTGAWEQYF
>TRBD1|-|TRBJ1-2|TRBV6-5
TGTGCCAGCAGCTCACAGGGGTACTATGGCTACACCTTC
CASSSQGYYGYTF
>-|-|TRBJ2-2|TRBV7-9
TGTGCCAGCAGCTTAGCGGGAGGATCACCCGGGGAGCTGTTTTTT
CASSLAGGSPGELFF
>-|-|TRBJ2-5|TRBV7-9
TGTGCCAGCAGCCCAGGGTTCAACAAAGAGACCCAGTACTTC
CASSPGFNKETQYF
>-|-|TRBJ2-1|TRBV9
TGTGCCAGCAGCGTAGCTTCTTCGGGAGCCCCTAGGAATGAGCAGTTCTTC
CASSVASSGAPRNEQFF
>-|-|TRBJ2-5|TRBV6-1
TGTGCCAGCACCGAACGCAGGGTAGGGGAGACCCAGTACTTC
CASTERRVGETQYF
>TRBD1|-|TRBJ2-2|TRBV28
TGTGCCAGCAGAGCAGGGACAGCACGAAACACCGGGGAGCTGTTTTTT
CASRAGTARNTGELFF
>-|once|TRBJ1-4|TRBV19
TGTGCCAGTAGTCTCAGCAAGTTCGAAAAACTGTTTTTT
CASSLSKFEKLFF
>TRBD2|-|TRBJ2-7|TRBV6-6
TGTGCCAGCAGTTACTCGAGCGGGAGGGCCCGGGAGCAGTACTTC
CASSYSSGRAREQYF
>-|-|TRBJ2-7|TRBV29-1
TGCAGCGTTGAAGAGAGGTCCGAGCAGTACTTC
CSVEERSEQYF
>-|-|TRBJ1-2|TRBV11-2
TGTGCCAGCAGCTTACCCCGACAAATTAGAGGCGGCTACACCTTC
CASSLPRQIRGGYTF
>-|-|TRBJ2-1|TRBV6-5
TGTGCCAGCAGACGGGGAAGCTCCTACAATGAGCAGTTCTTC
CASRRGSSYNEQFF
>TRBD1|-|TRBJ1-3|TRBV7-3
TGTGCCAGCAGCTTAATGCGGGGACAGCAGAGCTCTGGAAACACCATATATTTT
CASSLMRGQQSSGNTIYF
>TRBD2|-|TRBJ2-1|TRBV6-5
TGTGCCAGCAGTTTACATAGCGGGAGCTCCTACAATGAGCAGTTCTTC
CASSLHSGSSYNEQFF
>TRBD2|-|TRBJ2-7|TRBV18
TGTGCCAGCTCACGGACTAGCGGGAGTAACGAGCAGTACTTC
CASSRTSGSNEQYF
>TRBD1|-|TRBJ1-5|TRBV2
TGTGCCAGTTCACGGGACAGCTATAGCAATCAGCCCCAGCATTTT
CASSRDSYSNQPQHF
>-|once|TRBJ2-7|TRBV5-1
TGCGCCAGCAGCTTGGCCGGTAGATCCTACGAGCAGTACTTC
CASSLAGRSYEQYF
>TRBD1|-|TRBJ1-1|TRBV4-3
TGCGCCAGCAGAAGACAGGGCGGGCTTACTGAAGCTTTCTTT
CASRRQGGLTEAFF
>-|-|TRBJ2-3|TRBV13
TGTGCCAGCAGCTCTACACCTACTAGAGGAGATACGCAGTATTTT
CASSSTPTRGDTQYF
>TRBD1|-|TRBJ1-2|TRBV5-1
TGCGCCAGCAGCGATGCAGGGGGCGGAGATGGCTACACCTTC
CASSDAGGGDGYTF
>TRBD1|-|TRBJ2-6|TRBV5-1
TGCGCCAGCAGCTCCACCGGGACAGGGACTGGGGCCAACGTCCTGACTTTC
CASSSTGTGTGANVLTF
>-|-|TRBJ2-7|TRBV15
TGTGCCACCAGCAGTTTCCCCCGACAGACCTACGAGCAGTACTTC
CATSSFPRQTYEQYF
>-|once|TRBJ1-2|TRBV5-1
TGCGCCAGCAGCCCGGGGATGGTCCGCTACACCTTC
CASSPGMVRYTF
>TRBD1|-|TRBJ2-5|TRBV6-6
TGTGCCAGCAGCACAGGGGGCCTAGGGGAGACCCAGTACTTC
CASSTGGLGETQYF
>-|-|TRBJ1-1|TRBV7-2
TGTGCCAGCAGCTTAGAGGGCAGCCGGAACACTGAAGCTTTCTTT
CASSLEGSRNTEAFF
>TRBD2|once|TRBJ2-7|TRBV6-1
TGTGCCAGCAGGGAGTTACTAGCGGGGGTCGAGCAGTACTTC
CASRELLAGVEQYF
>-|-|TRBJ1-5|TRBV7-8
TGTGCCAGCAGCTTATTAGCCTTCTCAGATCAGCCCCAGCATTTT
CASSLLAFSDQPQHF
>-|-|TRBJ2-7|TRBV28
TGTGCCAGCACTTCCCAGGTCAAGCGCTCCTTTGACGAGCAGTACTTC
CASTSQVKRSFDEQYF
>-|-|TRBJ2-6|TRBV28
TGTGCCAGCAGGTTAGGTGGGTCTGGGGCCAACGTCCTGACTTTC
CASRLGGSGANVLTF
>TRBD1|-|TRBJ1-5|TRBV2
TGTGCCAGCAGCGTCGGACAGGGCGGGTATCAGCCCCAGCATTTT
CASSVGQGGYQPQHF
>-|-|TRBJ2-7|TRBV2
TGTGCCAGCAGCGGACGCGCAGACTCCTACGAGCAGTACTTC
CASSGRADSYEQYF
>TRBD2|-|TRBJ2-7|TRBV6-5
TGTGCCAGTAGCGGGGGCCTCTCCTACGAGCAGTACTTC
CASSGGLSYEQYF
>-|once|TRBJ2-6|TRBV7-2
TGTGCCAGCAGCTTAGCTAAAAACTCTGGGGCCAACGTCCTGACTTTC
CASSLAKNSGANVLTF
>TRBD2|-|TRBJ2-1|TRBV10-2
TGCGCCAGCAGTGAGGGTAGCGGGGGGTTCGGTGAGCAGTTCTTC
CASSEGSGGFGEQFF
>-|-|TRBJ1-4|TRBV7-2
TGTGCCAGCAGCCCTAAAGTTGCAACTAATGAAAAACTGTTTTTT
CASSPKVATNEKLFF
>TRBD2|-|TRBJ2-1|TRBV4-3
TGCGCCAGCAGCCAAGAACTTTTCACTAGCGGGAGGGGTGAGCAGTTCTTC
CASSQELFTSGRGEQFF
>TRBD1|once|TRBJ2-5|TRBV10-1
TGCGCCAGCAGTGATCACAGGGGGCGCGGGGAGACCCAGTACTTC
CASSDHRGRGETQYF
>TRBD2|-|TRBJ2-5|TRBV7-2
TGTGCCAGCAGCTCCCCCGGACTAGCGGGAGGGAAGGAGACCCAGTACTTC
CASSSPGLAGGKETQYF
>-|once|TRBJ2-7|TRBV27
TGTGCCAGCAGTTTATCAGGTGGGGTAACTTCCTACGAGCAGTACTTC
CASSLSGGVTSYEQYF
>-|-|TRBJ2-7|TRBV18
TGTGCCAGCTCACCCCAAGAGGGATTGGCTCTCGAGCAGTACTTC
CASSPQEGLALEQYF